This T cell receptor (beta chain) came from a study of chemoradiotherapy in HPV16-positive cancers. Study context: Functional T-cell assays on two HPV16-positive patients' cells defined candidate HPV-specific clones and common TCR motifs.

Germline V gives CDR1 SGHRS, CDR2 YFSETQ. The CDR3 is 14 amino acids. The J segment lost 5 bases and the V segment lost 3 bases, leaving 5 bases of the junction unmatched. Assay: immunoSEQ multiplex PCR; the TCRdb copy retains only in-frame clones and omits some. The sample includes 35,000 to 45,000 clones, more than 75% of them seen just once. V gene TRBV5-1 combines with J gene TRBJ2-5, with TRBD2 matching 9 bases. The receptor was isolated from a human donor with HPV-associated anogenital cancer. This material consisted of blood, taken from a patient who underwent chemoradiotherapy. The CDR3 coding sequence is TGCGCCAGCAGCTCGGCGGGGGGGCAGGAGACCCAGTACTTC. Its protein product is CASSSAGGQETQYF. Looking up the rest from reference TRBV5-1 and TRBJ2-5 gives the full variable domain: KAGVTQTPRYLIKTRGQQVTLSCSPISGHRSVSWYQQTPGQGLQFLFEYFSETQRNKGNFPGRFSGRQFSNSRSEMNVSTLELGDSALYLCASSSAGGQETQYFGPGTRLLVL.